The clone carrying this T cell receptor (beta chain) was detected many times. Its antigen is undetermined. Not a single patient had been given any form of treatment at any point before undergoing thyroid surgery. This specimen belongs to a study of metastatic and nonmetastatic thyroid tumors. Study-level background: It was across blood and tumor or nodule tissue from malignant and benign thyroid patients that repertoires were compared. General observations from the study: The study reportedly found significantly higher TCR beta diversity in malignant thyroid tumors than benign nodules, in blood and tumor.

TCRdb re-clonotyped the PCR reads via MiXCR. The sample lists around 35,000 clones, about 18% occurring once. This CDR3 region has 15 residues. CDR1 is WSHSY and CDR2 is SAAADI in the germline V gene. J was trimmed by 10 bases and V by 3 bases; bases with no gene match: 12. This receptor was identified in a male donor with papillary thyroid cancer or a benign thyroid nodule (not recorded which). Some clones in this sample may be carry-over from other donors' samples. This sequence joins TRBV10-2 and TRBJ2-1, with 7 bases matching TRBD2. The specimen was blood. The chain's CDR3 is CASSDERGDHWEQFF. CDR3 sequence (DNA): TGCGCCAGCAGTGACGAACGGGGGGATCACTGGGAGCAGTTCTTC.